This TCR beta chain was recovered during a study of cytomegalovirus exposure and HLA in healthy donors. In the PCR, 60 Vbeta and 13 Jbeta primers were used. Measured with immunoSEQ multiplex PCR; TCRdb has only the in-frame clones, and not every one. Seen here are 80,000 to 95,000 clones, roughly 81% observed once, and the top ten hold under 2%. Germline V gene lookup returns CDR1 SGHNT and CDR2 YYREEE (reference sequence). The CDR3 consists of 15 residues. J lost 11 bases, V lost 3 bases, and 6 bases had no gene match. The source is a woman aged 25 to 45 in good health and CMV-seronegative. The chain carries TRBV5-4 and TRBJ2-1; TRBD2 aligns across 15 bases. Sample: PBMCs. The CDR3 protein is CASSSGTSGRTKQFF. In nucleotides, the CDR3 is TGTGCCAGCAGCTCCGGGACTAGCGGGAGGACAAAGCAGTTCTTC.